This T cell receptor (beta chain) was documented in a study of blood T cell repertoires in COVID-19. Study details: Researchers got acute and convalescent COVID-19 samples from the United States, Italy and Spain. PBMCs, B-cell-depleted T cells, or T cells were the source of the cDNA or gDNA that made up the material.

CDR1 is SGHRS, CDR2 YFSETQ, per germline. The CDR3 is 16 amino acids. Trimming shortened V by 0 bases and J by 0 bases, and 10 bases separated the two germline ends. As processed by the authors: Using reference gene primer amplification, nucleated cell counts were estimated. Generated by immunoSEQ multiplex PCR, the TCRdb table keeps only in-frame clones and is missing some. Clone size and the V and J calls come from that table; the DNA yielded D and trimming. The table lists around 16,000 clones, 70% to 90% of them singletons. The rearrangement uses TRBV5-1 and TRBJ1-3; weak D call: TRBD1 (5 bases). Sequenced sample: peripheral blood. This TCR came from a man in his fifties or sixties with acute or convalescent COVID-19. CDR3 in DNA: TGCGCCAGCAGCTTGGGGGGACTGAGCTCTGGAAACACCATATATTTT. Protein product: CASSLGGLSSGNTIYF.